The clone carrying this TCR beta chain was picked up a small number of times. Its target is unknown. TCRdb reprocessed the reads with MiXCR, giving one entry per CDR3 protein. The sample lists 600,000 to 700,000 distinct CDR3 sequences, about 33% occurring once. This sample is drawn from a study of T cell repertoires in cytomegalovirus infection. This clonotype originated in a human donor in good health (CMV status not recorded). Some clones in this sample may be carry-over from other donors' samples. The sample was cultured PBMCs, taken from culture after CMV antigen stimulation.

The CDR3 sequence is CATSRDLPAPDRETEAFF. The DNA of the CDR3 is TGTGCCACCAGCAGAGATCTCCCCGCGCCCGACAGGGAAACTGAAGCTTTCTTT. This chain connects TRBV15 to TRBJ1-1; 7 bases map to TRBD1. CDR1 and CDR2 (germline): LNHNV, YYDKDF (reference sequence). This CDR3 spans 18 amino acids. The V and J ends lost 0 bases and 5 bases, in that order; junction bases with no gene match: 15.